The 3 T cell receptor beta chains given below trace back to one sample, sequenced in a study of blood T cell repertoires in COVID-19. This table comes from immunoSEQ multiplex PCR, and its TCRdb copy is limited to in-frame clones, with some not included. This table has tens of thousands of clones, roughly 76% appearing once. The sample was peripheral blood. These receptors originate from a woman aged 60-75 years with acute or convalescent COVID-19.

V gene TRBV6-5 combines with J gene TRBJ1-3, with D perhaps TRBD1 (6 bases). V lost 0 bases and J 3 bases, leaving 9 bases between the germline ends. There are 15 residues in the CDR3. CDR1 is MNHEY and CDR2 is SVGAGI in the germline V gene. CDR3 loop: CASSYSPDSGNTIYF. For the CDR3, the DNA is TGTGCCAGCAGTTACTCTCCGGACAGTGGAAACACCATATATTTT.

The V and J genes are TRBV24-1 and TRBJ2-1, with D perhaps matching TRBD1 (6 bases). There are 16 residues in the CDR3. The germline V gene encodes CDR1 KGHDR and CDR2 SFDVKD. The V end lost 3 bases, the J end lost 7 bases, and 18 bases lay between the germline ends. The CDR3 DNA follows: TGTGCCACCAGTGATCGCGCCGGGACATTCTCGAATGAGCAGTTCTTC. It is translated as CATSDRAGTFSNEQFF.

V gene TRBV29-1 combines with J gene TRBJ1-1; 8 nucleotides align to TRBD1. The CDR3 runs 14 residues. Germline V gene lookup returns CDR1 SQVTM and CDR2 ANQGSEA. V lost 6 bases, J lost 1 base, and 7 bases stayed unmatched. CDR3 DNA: TGCAGCGTCGCTCCCGGGACAGGGAACACTGAAGCTTTCTTT. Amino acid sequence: CSVAPGTGNTEAFF.